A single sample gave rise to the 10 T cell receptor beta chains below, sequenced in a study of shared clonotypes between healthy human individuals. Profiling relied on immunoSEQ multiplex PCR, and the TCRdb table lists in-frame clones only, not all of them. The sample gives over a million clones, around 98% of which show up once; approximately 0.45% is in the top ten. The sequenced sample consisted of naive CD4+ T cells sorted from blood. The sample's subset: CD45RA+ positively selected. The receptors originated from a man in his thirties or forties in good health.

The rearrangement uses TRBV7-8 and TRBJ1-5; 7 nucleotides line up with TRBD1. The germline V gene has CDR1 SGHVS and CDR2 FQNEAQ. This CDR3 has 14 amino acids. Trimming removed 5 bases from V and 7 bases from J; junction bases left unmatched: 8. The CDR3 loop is CASSLTGAGQPQHF. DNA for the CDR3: TGTGCCAGCAGCCTCACAGGGGCCGGACAGCCCCAGCATTTT.

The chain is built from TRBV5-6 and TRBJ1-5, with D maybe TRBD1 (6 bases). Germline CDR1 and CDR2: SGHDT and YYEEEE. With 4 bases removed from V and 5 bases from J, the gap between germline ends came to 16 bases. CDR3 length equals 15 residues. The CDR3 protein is CASSSEMDRDQPQHF. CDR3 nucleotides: TGTGCCAGCAGCAGCGAGATGGACAGAGATCAGCCCCAGCATTTT.

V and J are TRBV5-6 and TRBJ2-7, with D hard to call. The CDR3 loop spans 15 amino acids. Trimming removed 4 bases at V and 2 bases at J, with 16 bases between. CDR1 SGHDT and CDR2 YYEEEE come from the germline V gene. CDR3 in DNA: TGTGCCAGCAGCCCCGGGTCCACATGGCCCTACGAGCAGTACTTC. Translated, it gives CASSPGSTWPYEQYF.

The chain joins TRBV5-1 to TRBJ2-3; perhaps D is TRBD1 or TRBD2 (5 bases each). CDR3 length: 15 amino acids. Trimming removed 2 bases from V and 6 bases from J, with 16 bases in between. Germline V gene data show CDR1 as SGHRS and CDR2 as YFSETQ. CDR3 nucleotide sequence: TGCGCCAGCAGCTTACAGCAATCCTGGGGGGATACGCAGTATTTT. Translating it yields CASSLQQSWGDTQYF.

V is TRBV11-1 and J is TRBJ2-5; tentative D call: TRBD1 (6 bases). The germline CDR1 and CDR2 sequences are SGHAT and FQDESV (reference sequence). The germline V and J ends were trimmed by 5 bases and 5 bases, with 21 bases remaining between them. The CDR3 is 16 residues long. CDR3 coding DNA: TGTGCCAGCAGCCATCACCTTCCCAGGGGTCAGGAGACCCAGTACTTC. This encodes CASSHHLPRGQETQYF.

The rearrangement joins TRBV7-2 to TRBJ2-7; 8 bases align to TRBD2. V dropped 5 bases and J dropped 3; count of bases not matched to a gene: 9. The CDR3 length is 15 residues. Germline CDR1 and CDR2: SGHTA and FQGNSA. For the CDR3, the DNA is TGTGCCAGCAGCCTCCTGCGGGAGGTTGGCTACGAGCAGTACTTC. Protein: CASSLLREVGYEQYF. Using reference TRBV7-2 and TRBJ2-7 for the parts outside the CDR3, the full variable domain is GAGVSQSPSNKVTEKGKDVELRCDPISGHTALYWYRQSLGQGLEFLIYFQGNSAPDKSGLPSDRFSAERTGGSVSTLTIQRTQQEDSAVYLCASSLLREVGYEQYFGPGTRLTVT.

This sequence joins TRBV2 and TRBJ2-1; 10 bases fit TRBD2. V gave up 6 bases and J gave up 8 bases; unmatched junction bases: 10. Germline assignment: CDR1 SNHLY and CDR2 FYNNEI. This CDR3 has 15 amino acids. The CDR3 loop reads CASRGQLAGGYEQFF. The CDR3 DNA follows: TGTGCCAGCAGGGGCCAGTTAGCGGGAGGTTATGAGCAGTTCTTC.

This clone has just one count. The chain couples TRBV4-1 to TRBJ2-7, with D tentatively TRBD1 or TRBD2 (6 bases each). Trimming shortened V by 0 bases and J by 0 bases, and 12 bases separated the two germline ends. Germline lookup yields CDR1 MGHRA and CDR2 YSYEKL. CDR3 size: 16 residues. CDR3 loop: CASSQDPRGHSYEQYF. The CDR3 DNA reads TGCGCCAGCAGCCAAGATCCCCGGGGGCACTCCTACGAGCAGTACTTC.

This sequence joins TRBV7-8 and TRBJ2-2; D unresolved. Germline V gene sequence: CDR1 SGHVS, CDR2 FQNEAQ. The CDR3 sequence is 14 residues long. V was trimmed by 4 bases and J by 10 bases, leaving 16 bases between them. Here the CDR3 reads CASSWTPSPSELFF. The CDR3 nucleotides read TGTGCCAGCAGCTGGACCCCATCCCCGTCGGAGCTGTTTTTT.

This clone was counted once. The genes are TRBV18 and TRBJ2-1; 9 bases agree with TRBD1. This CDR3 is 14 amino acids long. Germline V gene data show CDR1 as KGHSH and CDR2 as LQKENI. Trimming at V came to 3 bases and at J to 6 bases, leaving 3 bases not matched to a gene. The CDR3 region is CASSPGTGINEQFF. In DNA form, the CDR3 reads TGTGCCAGCTCACCCGGGACAGGGATCAATGAGCAGTTCTTC.